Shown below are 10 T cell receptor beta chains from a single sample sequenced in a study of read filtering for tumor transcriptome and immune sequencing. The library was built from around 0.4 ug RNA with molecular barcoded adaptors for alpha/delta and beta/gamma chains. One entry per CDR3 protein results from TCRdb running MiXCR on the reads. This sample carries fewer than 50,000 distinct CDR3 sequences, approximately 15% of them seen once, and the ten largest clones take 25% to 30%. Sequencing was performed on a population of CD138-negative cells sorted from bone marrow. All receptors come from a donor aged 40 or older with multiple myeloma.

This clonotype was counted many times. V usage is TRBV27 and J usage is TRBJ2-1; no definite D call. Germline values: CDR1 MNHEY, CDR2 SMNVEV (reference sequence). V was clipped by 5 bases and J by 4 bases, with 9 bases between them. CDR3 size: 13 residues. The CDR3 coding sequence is TGTGCCAGCAGTCTCCCGCCTTACAATGAGCAGTTCTTC. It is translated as CASSLPPYNEQFF.

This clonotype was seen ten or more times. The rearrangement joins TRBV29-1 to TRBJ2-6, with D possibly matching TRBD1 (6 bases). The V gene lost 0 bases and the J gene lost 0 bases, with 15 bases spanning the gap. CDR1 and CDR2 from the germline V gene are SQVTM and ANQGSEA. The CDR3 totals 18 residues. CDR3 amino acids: CSVEELAGDHSGANVLTF. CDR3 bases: TGCAGCGTTGAAGAATTGGCAGGGGACCACTCTGGGGCCAACGTCCTGACTTTC.

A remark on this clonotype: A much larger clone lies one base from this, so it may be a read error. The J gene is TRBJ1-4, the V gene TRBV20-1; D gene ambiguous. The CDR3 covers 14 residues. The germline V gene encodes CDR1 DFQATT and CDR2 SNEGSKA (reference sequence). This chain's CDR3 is CSARGTAVNENLFF. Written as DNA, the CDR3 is TGCAGTGCTAGAGGAACGGCAGTAAATGAAAATCTGTTTTTT.

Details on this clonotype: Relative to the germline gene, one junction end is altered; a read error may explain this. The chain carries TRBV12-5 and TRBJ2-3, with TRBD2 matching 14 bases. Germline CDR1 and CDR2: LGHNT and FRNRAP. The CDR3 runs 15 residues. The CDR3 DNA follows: TGTGCTGGTGGCCCGGGACTAGCGGGAGCAGATACGCAGTATTTT. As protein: CAGGPGLAGADTQYF.

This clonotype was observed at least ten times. The CDR3 coding sequence is TGTGCCATCTCTGGTAGCGGGAGGCCTCCTTACGAGCAGTACTTC. As protein: CAISGSGRPPYEQYF. The chain joins TRBV28 to TRBJ2-7; TRBD2 matches 10 bases. The V gene's germline CDR1 is MDHEN and CDR2 SYDVKM. The CDR3 spans 15 residues. The V segment lost 10 bases and the J segment 4 bases; nucleotides outside the gene matches: 13.

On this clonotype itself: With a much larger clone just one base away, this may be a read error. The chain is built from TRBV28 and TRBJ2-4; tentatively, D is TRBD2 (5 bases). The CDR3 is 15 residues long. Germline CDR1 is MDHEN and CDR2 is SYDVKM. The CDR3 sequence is CASRETSLAKNIQNF. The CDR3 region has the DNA TGTGCCAGCAGGGAGACAAGCCTAGCCAAAAACATTCAGAACTTC.

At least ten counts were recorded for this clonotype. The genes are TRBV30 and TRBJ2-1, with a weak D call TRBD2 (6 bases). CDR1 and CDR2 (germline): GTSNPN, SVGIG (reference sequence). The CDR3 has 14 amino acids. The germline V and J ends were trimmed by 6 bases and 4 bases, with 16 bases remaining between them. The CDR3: CACRLERRYNEQFF. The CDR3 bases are TGTGCCTGTAGACTAGAGAGAAGATACAATGAGCAGTTCTTC.

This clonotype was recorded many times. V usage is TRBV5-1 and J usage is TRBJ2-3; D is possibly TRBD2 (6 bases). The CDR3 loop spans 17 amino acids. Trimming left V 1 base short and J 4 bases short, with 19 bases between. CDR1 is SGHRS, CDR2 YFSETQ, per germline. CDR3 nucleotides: TGCGCCAGCAGCTTGTCCTCTAGCGCGAGTGGCCCAGATACGCAGTATTTT. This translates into CASSLSSSASGPDTQYF.

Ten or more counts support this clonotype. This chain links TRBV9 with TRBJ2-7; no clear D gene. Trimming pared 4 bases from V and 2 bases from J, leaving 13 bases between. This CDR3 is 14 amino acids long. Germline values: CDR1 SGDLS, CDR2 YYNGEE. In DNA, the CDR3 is TGTGCCAGCAGCTCCGGTGGAGCCGCCTACGAGCAGTACTTC. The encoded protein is CASSSGGAAYEQYF.

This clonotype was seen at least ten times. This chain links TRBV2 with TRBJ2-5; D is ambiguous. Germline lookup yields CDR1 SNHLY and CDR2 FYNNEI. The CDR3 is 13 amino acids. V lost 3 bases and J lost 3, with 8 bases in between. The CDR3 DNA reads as TGTGCCAGCAGTGAGATCAGAAAAGAGACCCAGTACTTC. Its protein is CASSEIRKETQYF.